The clone carrying this T cell receptor beta chain was seen only a few times. The record originates from a study of T-cell reconstitution after alpha-beta-depleted transplantation in children. In germline, CDR1 is SQVTM, CDR2 ANQGSEA. Between the trimmed V and J ends, which lost 6 bases and 2 bases, there was a span of 20 bases. The CDR3 spans 16 residues. Construction of the TCRbeta library involved unique molecular identifiers. TCRdb re-called the PCR reads with MiXCR, one entry per CDR3 protein. The table lists 300,000 to 400,000 distinct CDR3 sequences, around 15% of them singletons. The V gene is TRBV29-1, the J gene TRBJ2-1; maybe TRBD2 (7 bases). This TCR was sampled from a male patient under 10 years old who had a stem cell transplant for acute lymphoblastic leukemia, so the T cells may come from the graft donor. This material consisted of PBMCs, mostly from graft donor cells, taken 360 days after TCRalphabeta/CD19-depleted stem cell transplant. As DNA, the CDR3 is TGCAGCGTGGAATGGGGGGGGCAGGGGACCTACAATGAGCAGTTCTTC. Amino acids: CSVEWGGQGTYNEQFF.